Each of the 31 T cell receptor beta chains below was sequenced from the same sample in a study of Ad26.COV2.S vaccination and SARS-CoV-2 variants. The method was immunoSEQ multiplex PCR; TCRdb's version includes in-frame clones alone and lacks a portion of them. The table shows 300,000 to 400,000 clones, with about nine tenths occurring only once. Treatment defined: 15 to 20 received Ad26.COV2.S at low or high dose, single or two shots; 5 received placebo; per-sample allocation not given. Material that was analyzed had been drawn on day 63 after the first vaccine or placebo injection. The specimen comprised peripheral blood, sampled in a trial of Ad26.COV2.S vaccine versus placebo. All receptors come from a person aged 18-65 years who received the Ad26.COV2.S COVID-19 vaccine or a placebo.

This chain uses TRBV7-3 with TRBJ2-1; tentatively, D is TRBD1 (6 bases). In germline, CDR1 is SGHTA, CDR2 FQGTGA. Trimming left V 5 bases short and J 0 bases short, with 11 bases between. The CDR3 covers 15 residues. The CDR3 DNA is TGTGCCAGCAGCCCGGGACATAACTCCTACAATGAGCAGTTCTTC. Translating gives CASSPGHNSYNEQFF.

The chain's CDR3 is CASSLPGNTGELFF. The CDR3 nucleotides read TGTGCCAGCAGCTTGCCCGGGAACACCGGGGAGCTGTTTTTT. The chain carries TRBV5-6 and TRBJ2-2; D unresolved. CDR3 length equals 14 residues. The germline V and J ends were trimmed by 1 base and 1 base, with 5 bases remaining between them. The germline gives CDR1 SGHDT, CDR2 YYEEEE. Supplemented by reference TRBV5-6 and TRBJ2-2, the full variable domain reads DAGVTQSPTHLIKTRGQQVTLRCSPKSGHDTVSWYQQALGQGPQFIFQYYEEEERQRGNFPDRFSGHQFPNYSSELNVNALLLGDSALYLCASSLPGNTGELFFGEGSRLTVL.

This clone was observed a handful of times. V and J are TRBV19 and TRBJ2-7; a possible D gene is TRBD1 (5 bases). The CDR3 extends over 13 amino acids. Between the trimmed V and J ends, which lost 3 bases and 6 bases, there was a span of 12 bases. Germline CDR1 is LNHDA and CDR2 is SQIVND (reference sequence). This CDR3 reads CASSILRTSEQYF. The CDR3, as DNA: TGTGCCAGTAGTATTTTGAGGACATCCGAGCAGTACTTC.

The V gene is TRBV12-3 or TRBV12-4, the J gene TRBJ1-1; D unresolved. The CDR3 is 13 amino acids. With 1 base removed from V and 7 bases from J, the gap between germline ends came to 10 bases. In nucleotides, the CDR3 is TGTGCCAGCAGTTTAGTAATCGAGTATGAAGCTTTCTTT. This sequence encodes CASSLVIEYEAFF.

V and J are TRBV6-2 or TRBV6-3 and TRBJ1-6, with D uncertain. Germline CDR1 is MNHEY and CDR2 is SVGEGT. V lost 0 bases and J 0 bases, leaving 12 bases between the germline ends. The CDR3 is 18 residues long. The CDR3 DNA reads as TGTGCCAGCAGTTACTCGGGCGACCCAAGCTCCTATAATTCACCCCTCCACTTT. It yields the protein CASSYSGDPSSYNSPLHF.

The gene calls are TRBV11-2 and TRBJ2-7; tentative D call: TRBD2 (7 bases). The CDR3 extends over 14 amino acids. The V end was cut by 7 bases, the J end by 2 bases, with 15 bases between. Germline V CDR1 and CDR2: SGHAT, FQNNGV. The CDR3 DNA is TGTGCCAGCACCAAGGGGGGGGCGCCCTACGAGCAGTACTTC. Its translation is CASTKGGAPYEQYF.

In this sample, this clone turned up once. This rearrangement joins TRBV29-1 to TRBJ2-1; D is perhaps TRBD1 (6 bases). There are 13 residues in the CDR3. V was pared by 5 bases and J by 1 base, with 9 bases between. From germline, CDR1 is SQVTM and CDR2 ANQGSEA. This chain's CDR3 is CSVLGGSYNEQFF. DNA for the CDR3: TGCAGCGTTTTAGGGGGTTCCTACAATGAGCAGTTCTTC.

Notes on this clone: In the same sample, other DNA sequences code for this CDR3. CDR3 region: CASSLTGSSYNEQFF. The DNA of the CDR3 is TGTGCCAGCAGCCTGACAGGGAGCTCCTACAATGAGCAGTTCTTC. V and J are TRBV7-9 and TRBJ2-1, with TRBD1 matching 7 bases. After removal of 5 bases from V and 0 bases from J, the junction contained 4 bases not matched to a gene. Germline V CDR1 and CDR2: SEHNR, FQNEAQ (reference sequence). The CDR3 sequence is 15 residues long.

The chain's CDR3 is CASSPRTGEYEKLFF. Here the CDR3 DNA reads TGTGCCAGCTCACCCAGGACAGGGGAGTATGAAAAACTGTTTTTT. V is TRBV18 and J is TRBJ1-4; 9 bases are a match to TRBD1. J was trimmed by 6 bases and V by 3 bases; bases with no gene match: 5. The germline V gene has CDR1 KGHSH and CDR2 LQKENI. This CDR3 comprises 15 residues.

CDR3 in DNA: TGTGCCAGCAGTGATCACAGGCATGGCTACACCTTC. Its protein is CASSDHRHGYTF. The rearrangement uses TRBV2 and TRBJ1-2; D is possibly TRBD1 (5 bases). The germline V gene encodes CDR1 SNHLY and CDR2 FYNNEI. The CDR3 runs 12 residues. V lost 3 bases, J lost 6 bases, and 8 bases lay in between.

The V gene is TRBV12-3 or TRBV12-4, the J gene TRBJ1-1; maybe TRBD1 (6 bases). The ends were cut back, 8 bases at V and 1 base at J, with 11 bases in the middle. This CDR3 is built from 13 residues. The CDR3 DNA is TGTGCCAGCGGCGGGGGGGCGAACACTGAAGCTTTCTTT. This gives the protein CASGGGANTEAFF.

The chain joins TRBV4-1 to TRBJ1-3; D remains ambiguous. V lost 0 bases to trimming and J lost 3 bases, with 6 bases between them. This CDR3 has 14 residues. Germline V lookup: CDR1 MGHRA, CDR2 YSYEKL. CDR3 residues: CASSQDFFGNTIYF. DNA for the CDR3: TGCGCCAGCAGCCAAGATTTCTTTGGAAACACCATATATTTT.

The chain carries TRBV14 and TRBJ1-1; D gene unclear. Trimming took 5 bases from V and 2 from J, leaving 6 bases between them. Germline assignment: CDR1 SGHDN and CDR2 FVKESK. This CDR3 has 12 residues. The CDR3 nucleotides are TGTGCCAGCAGCACCGTTAACACTGAAGCTTTCTTT. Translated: CASSTVNTEAFF.

In DNA form, the CDR3 reads TGCGCCAGCAGCCCGACGCCGAGCTCTGGAAACACCATATATTTT. It specifies CASSPTPSSGNTIYF. The chain carries TRBV4-1 and TRBJ1-3; D not resolved. The V gene lost 4 bases and the J gene lost 0 bases, with 10 bases spanning the gap. Per germline, CDR1 MGHRA and CDR2 YSYEKL. The CDR3 extends over 15 amino acids.

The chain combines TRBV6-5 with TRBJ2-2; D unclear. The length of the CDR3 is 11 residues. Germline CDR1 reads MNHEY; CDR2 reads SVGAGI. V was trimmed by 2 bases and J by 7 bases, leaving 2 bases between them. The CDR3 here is CASSYLGELFF. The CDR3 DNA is TGTGCCAGCAGTTACCTCGGGGAGCTGTTTTTT.

CDR3 protein: CASSFPEGRSEAFF. The CDR3 DNA sequence: TGCGCCAGCAGCTTCCCCGAAGGCAGGTCTGAAGCTTTCTTT. The chain recombines TRBV5-1 with TRBJ1-1; D ambiguous. V gave up 2 bases and J gave up 6 bases, with 14 bases separating them. The germline V gene has CDR1 SGHRS and CDR2 YFSETQ. The CDR3 is 14 amino acids. Full variable domain (outside the CDR3, taken from reference TRBV5-1 and TRBJ1-1): KAGVTQTPRYLIKTRGQQVTLSCSPISGHRSVSWYQQTPGQGLQFLFEYFSETQRNKGNFPGRFSGRQFSNSRSEMNVSTLELGDSALYLCASSFPEGRSEAFFGQGTRLTVV.

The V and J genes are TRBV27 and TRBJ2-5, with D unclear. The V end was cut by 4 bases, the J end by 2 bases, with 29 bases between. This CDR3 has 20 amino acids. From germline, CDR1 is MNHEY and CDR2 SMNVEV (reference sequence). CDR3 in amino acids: CASSSRIPLSLSGEQETQYF. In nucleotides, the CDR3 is TGTGCCAGCAGTTCTCGGATTCCCCTCTCCCTTTCCGGTGAACAAGAGACCCAGTACTTC.

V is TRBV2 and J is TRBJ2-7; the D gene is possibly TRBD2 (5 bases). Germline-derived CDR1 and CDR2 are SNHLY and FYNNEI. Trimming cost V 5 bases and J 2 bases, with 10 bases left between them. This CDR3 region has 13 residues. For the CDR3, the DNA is TGTGCCAGCAGTTTAGGAGGAACCTACGAGCAGTACTTC. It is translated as CASSLGGTYEQYF.

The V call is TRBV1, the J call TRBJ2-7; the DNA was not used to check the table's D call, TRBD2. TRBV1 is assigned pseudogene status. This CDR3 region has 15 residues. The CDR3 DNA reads TGCACCAGCAGCCAAGTGAAGGTCCCCCGGGACGAGCAGTACTTC. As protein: CTSSQVKVPRDEQYF.

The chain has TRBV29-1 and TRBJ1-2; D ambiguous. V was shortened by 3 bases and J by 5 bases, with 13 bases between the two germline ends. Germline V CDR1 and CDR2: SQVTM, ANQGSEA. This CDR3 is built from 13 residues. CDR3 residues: CSVDFQGSYGYTF. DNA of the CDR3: TGCAGCGTTGACTTCCAAGGGAGTTATGGCTACACCTTC.

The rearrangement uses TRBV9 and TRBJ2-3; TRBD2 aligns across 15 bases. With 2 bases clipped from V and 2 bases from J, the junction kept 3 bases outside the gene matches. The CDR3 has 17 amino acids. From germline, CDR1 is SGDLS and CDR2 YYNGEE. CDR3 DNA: TGTGCCAGCAGCGTCGGGACTAGCGGGGGGTACACAGATACGCAGTATTTT. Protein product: CASSVGTSGGYTDTQYF.

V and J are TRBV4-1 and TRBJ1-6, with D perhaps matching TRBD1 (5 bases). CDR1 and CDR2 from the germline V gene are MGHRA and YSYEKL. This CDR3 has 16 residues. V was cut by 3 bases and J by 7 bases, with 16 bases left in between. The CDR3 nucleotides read TGCGCCAGCAGCCACGGGACCCAGGGAAGGAATTCACCCCTCCACTTT. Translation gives CASSHGTQGRNSPLHF.

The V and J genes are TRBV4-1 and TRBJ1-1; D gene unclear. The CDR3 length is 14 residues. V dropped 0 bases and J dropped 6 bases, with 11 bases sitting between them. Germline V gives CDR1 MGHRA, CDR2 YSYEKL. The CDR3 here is CASSQDSPGAEAFF. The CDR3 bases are TGCGCCAGCAGCCAAGATAGTCCGGGCGCTGAAGCTTTCTTT.

CDR3 sequence reads: CASSPSPQGYNEQFF. DNA of the CDR3: TGTGCCAGCAGCCCCTCCCCCCAGGGGTACAATGAGCAGTTCTTC. This sequence joins TRBV7-3 and TRBJ2-1, with a tentative D call TRBD1 (6 bases). Germline V gives CDR1 SGHTA, CDR2 FQGTGA. The CDR3 runs 15 residues. V was clipped by 5 bases and J by 4 bases, with 15 bases between them. Drawing the rest from reference TRBV7-3 and TRBJ2-1, the complete variable domain is GAGVSQTPSNKVTEKGKYVELRCDPISGHTALYWYRQSLGQGPEFLIYFQGTGAADDSGLPNDRFFAVRPEGSVSTLKIQRTERGDSAVYLCASSPSPQGYNEQFFGPGTRLTVL.

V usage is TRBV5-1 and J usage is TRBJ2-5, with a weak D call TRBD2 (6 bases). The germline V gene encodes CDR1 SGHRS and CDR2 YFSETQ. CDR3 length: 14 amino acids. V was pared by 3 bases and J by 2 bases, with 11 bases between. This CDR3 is CASSSAGTQETQYF. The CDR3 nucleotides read TGCGCCAGCAGCTCAGCAGGGACTCAAGAGACCCAGTACTTC.

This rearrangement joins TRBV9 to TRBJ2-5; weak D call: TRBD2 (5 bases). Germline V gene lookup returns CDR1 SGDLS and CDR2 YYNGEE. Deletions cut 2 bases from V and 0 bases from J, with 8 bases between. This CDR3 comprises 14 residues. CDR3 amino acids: CASSVMGDQETQYF. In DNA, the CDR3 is TGTGCCAGCAGCGTCATGGGAGACCAAGAGACCCAGTACTTC.

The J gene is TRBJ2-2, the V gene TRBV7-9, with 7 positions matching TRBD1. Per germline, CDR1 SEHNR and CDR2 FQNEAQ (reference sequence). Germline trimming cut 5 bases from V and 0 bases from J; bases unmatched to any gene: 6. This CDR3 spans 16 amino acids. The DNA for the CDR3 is TGTGCCAGCAGCACCCGGGACAGCTCGAACACCGGGGAGCTGTTTTTT. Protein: CASSTRDSSNTGELFF.

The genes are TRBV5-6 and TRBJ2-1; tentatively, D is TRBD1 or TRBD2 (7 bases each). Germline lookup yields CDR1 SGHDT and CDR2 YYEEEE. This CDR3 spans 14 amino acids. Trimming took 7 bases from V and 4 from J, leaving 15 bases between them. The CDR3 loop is CASAQGGPYNEQFF. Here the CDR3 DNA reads TGTGCCAGCGCCCAGGGGGGGCCTTACAATGAGCAGTTCTTC. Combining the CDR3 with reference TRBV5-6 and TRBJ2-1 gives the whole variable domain DAGVTQSPTHLIKTRGQQVTLRCSPKSGHDTVSWYQQALGQGPQFIFQYYEEEERQRGNFPDRFSGHQFPNYSSELNVNALLLGDSALYLCASAQGGPYNEQFFGPGTRLTVL.

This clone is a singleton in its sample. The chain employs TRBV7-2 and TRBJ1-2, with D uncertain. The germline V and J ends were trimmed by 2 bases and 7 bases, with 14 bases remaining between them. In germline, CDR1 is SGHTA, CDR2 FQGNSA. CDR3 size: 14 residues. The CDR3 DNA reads TGTGCCAGCAGCTTATATCCTGGTATCGGTGGCTACACCTTC. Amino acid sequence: CASSLYPGIGGYTF. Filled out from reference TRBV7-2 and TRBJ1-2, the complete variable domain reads GAGVSQSPSNKVTEKGKDVELRCDPISGHTALYWYRQSLGQGLEFLIYFQGNSAPDKSGLPSDRFSAERTGGSVSTLTIQRTQQEDSAVYLCASSLYPGIGGYTFGSGTRLTVV.

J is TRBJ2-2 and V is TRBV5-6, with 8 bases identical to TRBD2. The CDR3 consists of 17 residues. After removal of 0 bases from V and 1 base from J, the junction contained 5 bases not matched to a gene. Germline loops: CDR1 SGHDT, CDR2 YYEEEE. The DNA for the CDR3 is TGTGCCAGCAGCTTGGGACCACTAGCGGTGAACACCGGGGAGCTGTTTTTT. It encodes CASSLGPLAVNTGELFF.

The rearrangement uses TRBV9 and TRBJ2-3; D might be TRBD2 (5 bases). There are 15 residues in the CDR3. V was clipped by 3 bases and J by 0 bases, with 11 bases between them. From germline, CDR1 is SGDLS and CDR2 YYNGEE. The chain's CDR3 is CASSGDRTSTDTQYF. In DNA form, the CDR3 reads TGTGCCAGCAGCGGTGATAGGACTAGCACAGATACGCAGTATTTT.